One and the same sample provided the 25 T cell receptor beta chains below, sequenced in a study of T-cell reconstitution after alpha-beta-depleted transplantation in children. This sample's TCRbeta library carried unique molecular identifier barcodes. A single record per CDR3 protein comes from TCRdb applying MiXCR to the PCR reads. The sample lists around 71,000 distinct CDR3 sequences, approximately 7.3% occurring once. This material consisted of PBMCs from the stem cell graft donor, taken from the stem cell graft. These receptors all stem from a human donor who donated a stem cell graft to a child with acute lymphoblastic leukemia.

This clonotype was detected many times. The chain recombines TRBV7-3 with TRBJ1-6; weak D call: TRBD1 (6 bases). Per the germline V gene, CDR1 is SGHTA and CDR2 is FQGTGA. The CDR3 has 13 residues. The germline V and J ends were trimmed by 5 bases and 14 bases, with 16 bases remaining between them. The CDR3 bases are TGTGCCAGCAGCACTTTCGGGGGCGGGACCCTCCACTTT. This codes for CASSTFGGGTLHF.

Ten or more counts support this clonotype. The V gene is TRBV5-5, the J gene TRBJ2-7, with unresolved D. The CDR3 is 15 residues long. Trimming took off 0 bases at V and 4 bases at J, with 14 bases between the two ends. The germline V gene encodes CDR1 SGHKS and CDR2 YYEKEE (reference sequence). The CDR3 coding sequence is TGTGCCAGCAGCTTGGCCAACGAAAAGTATTACGAGCAGTACTTC. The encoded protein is CASSLANEKYYEQYF.

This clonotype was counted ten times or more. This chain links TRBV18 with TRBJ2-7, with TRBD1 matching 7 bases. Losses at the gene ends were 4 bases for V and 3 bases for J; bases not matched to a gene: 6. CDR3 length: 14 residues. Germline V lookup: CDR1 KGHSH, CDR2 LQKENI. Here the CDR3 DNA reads TGTGCCAGCTCACTTTCGACAGGGCACTACGAGCAGTACTTC. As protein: CASSLSTGHYEQYF.

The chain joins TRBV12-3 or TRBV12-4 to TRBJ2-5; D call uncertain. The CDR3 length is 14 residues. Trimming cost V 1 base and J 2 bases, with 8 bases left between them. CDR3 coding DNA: TGTGCCAGCAGTTTAGAGGTCAGACAAGAGACCCAGTACTTC. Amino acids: CASSLEVRQETQYF.

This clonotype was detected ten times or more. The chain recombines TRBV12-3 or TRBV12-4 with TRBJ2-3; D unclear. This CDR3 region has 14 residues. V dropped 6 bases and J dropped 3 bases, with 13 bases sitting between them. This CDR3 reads CASSPQVSTDTQYF. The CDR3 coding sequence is TGTGCCAGCAGCCCCCAAGTCTCGACAGATACGCAGTATTTT.

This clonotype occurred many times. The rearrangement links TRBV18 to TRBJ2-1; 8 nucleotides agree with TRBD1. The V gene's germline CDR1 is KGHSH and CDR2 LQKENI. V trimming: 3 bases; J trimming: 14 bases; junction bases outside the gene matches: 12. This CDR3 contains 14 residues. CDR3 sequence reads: CASSPFQSQGAKFF. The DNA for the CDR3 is TGTGCCAGCTCACCTTTCCAGTCTCAGGGGGCAAAGTTCTTC.

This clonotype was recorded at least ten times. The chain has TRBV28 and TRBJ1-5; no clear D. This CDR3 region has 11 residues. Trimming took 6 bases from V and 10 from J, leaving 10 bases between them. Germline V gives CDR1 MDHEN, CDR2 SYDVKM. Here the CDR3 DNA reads TGTGCCAGCAGCTACATAGGACCCCAGCATTTT. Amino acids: CASSYIGPQHF.

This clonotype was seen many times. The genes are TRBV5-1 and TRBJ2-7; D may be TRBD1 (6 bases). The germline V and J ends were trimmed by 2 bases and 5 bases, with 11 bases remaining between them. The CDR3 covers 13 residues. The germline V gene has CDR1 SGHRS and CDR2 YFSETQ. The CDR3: CASSFRRGHEQYF. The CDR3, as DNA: TGCGCCAGCAGCTTCCGCAGGGGTCACGAGCAGTACTTC.

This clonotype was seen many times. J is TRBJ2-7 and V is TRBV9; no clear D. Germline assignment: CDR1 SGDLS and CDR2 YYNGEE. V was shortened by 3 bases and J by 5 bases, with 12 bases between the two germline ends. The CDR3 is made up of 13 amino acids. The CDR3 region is CASSGEIQDEQYF. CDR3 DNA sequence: TGTGCCAGCAGCGGGGAAATCCAGGACGAGCAGTACTTC.

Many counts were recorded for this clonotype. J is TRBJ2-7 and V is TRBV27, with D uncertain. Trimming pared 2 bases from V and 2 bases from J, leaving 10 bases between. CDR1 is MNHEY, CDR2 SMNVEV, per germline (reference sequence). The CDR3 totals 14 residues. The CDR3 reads CASSLGPLAYEQYF. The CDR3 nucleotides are TGTGCCAGCAGTTTAGGGCCTCTAGCCTACGAGCAGTACTTC.

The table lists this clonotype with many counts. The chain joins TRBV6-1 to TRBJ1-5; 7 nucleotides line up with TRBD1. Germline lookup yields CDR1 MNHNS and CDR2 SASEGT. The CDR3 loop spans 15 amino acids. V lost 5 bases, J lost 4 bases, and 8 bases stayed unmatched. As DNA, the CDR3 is TGTGCCAGCAGTAAGACAGGGATCTATAATCAGCCCCAGCATTTT. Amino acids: CASSKTGIYNQPQHF.

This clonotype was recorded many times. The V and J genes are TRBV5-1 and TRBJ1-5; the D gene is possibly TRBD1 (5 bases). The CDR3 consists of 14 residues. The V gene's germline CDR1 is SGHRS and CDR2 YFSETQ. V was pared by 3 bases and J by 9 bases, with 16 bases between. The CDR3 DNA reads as TGCGCCAGCAGCTCGGTCGGGGGTCAGGCGCCCCAGCATTTT. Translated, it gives CASSSVGGQAPQHF.

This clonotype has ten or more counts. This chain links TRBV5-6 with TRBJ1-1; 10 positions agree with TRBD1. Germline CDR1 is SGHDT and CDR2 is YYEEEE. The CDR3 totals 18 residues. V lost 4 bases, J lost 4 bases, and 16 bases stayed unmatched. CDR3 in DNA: TGTGCCAGCAGCCCCCCTACCGACAGGGGGCTCCGAATCACTGAAGCTTTCTTT. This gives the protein CASSPPTDRGLRITEAFF. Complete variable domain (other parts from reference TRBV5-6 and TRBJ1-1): DAGVTQSPTHLIKTRGQQVTLRCSPKSGHDTVSWYQQALGQGPQFIFQYYEEEERQRGNFPDRFSGHQFPNYSSELNVNALLLGDSALYLCASSPPTDRGLRITEAFFGQGTRLTVV.

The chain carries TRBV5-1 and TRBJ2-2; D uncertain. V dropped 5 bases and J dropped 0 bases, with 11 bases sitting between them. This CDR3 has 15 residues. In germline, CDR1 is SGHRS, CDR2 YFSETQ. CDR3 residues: CASRPAGSNTGELFF. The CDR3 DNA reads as TGCGCCAGCAGGCCGGCCGGATCGAACACCGGGGAGCTGTTTTTT.

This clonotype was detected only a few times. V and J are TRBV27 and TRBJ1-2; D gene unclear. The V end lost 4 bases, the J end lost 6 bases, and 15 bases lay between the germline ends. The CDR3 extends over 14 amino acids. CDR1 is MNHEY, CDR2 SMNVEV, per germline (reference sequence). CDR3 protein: CASSSQSIVDGYTF. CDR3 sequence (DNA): TGTGCCAGCAGTTCCCAGTCCATTGTCGATGGCTACACCTTC.

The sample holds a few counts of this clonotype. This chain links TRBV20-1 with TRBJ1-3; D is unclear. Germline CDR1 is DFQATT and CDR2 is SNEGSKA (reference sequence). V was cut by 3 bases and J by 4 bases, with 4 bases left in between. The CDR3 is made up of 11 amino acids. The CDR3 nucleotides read TGCAGTGCTAGGGGAGGAAACACCATATATTTT. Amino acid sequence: CSARGGNTIYF.

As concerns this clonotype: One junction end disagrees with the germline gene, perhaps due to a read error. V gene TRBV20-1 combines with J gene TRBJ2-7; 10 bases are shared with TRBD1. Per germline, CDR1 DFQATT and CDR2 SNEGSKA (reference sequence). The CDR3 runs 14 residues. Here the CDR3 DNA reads TGCAGTGCTGGACCGGGACAGGGGTCCTCCGAGCAGTACTTC. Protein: CSAGPGQGSSEQYF.

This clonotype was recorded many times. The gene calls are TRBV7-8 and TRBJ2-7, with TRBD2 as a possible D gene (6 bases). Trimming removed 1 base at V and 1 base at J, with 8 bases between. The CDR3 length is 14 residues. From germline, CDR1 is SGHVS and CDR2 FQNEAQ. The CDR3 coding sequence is TGTGCCAGCAGCTTAGGTAGCGGTTCCTACGAGCAGTACTTC. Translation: CASSLGSGSYEQYF.

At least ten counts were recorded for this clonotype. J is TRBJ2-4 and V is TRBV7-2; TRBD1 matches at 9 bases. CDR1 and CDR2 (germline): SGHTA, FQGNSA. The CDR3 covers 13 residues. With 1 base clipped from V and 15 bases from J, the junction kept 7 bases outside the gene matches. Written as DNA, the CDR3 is TGTGCCAGCAGCTTAGGAGGGACAGGGCTTCGGTACTTC. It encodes CASSLGGTGLRYF.

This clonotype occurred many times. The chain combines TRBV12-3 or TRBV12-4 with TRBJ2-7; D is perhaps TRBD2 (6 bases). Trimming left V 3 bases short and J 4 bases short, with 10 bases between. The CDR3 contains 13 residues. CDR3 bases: TGTGCCAGCAGTTTGGACTATATGTACGAGCAGTACTTC. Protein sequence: CASSLDYMYEQYF.

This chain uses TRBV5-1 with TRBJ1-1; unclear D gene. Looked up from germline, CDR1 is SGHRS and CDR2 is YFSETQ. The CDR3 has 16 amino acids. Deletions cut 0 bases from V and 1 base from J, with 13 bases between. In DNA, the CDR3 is TGCGCCAGCAGCTTGGCCCAGGTTTCAGCGAACACTGAAGCTTTCTTT. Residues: CASSLAQVSANTEAFF.

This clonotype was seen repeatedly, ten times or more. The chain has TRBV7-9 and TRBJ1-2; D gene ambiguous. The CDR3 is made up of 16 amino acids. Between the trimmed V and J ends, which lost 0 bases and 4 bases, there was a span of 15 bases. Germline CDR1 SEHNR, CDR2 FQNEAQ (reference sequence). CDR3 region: CASSLASPGRFYGYTF. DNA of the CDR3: TGTGCCAGCAGCTTAGCGAGCCCAGGACGGTTCTATGGCTACACCTTC.

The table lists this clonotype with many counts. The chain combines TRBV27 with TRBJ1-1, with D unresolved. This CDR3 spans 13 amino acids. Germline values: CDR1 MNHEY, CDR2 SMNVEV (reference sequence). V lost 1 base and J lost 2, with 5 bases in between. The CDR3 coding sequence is TGTGCCAGCAGTTTATTACCCAACACTGAAGCTTTCTTT. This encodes CASSLLPNTEAFF.

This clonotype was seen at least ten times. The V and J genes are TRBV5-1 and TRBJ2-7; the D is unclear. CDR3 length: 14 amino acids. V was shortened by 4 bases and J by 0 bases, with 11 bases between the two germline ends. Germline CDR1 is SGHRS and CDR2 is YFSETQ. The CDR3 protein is CASSQDGHSYEQYF. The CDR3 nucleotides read TGCGCCAGCAGCCAGGACGGTCACTCCTACGAGCAGTACTTC. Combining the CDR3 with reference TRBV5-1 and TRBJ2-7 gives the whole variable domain KAGVTQTPRYLIKTRGQQVTLSCSPISGHRSVSWYQQTPGQGLQFLFEYFSETQRNKGNFPGRFSGRQFSNSRSEMNVSTLELGDSALYLCASSQDGHSYEQYFGPGTRLTVT.

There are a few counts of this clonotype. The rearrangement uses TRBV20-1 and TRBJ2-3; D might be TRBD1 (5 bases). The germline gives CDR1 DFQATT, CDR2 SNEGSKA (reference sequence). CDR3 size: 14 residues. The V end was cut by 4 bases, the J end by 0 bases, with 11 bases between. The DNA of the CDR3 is TGCAGTGCTATTGGACCAGGGAGCACAGATACGCAGTATTTT. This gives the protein CSAIGPGSTDTQYF.